The entry below describes one T cell receptor beta chain. Its antigen is currently unknown. The sample belongs to a study of cytomegalovirus exposure and HLA in healthy donors. As for the study in general: The early release's HLA-typed donors yielded 78 million or so unique TCRs. General observations from the study: Researchers left out some V segments, among them TRBV6-2 and TRBV6-3, as indistinguishable.

The PCR was carried out with 60 Vbeta primers and 13 Jbeta primers. The authors' processing: A follow-up analysis tallied tens of millions of unique TCR beta chains, 8.5 million to 14 million shared. The repertoire was sequenced with immunoSEQ multiplex PCR; TCRdb's copy has only in-frame clones and lacks some. V, J and clone size are taken as reported in that table, and D and trimming were inferred from the DNA itself. Listed are some 75,000 clones; roughly 5% falls within the top ten. The CDR3 covers 14 residues. CDR1 is MNHEY and CDR2 is SVGAGI in the germline V gene. J gave up 7 bases and V 2 bases, and 7 bases lay outside the gene matches.

The receptor's source is a man aged 35-49 years in good health and CMV-seronegative. Sequenced input: PBMCs. The rearrangement uses TRBV6-5 and TRBJ1-2, with TRBD1 identical over 7 bases. CDR3 coding DNA: TGTGCCAGCAGTTACGCGTCGACAGGGCCTGGCTACACCTTC. As protein: CASSYASTGPGYTF.